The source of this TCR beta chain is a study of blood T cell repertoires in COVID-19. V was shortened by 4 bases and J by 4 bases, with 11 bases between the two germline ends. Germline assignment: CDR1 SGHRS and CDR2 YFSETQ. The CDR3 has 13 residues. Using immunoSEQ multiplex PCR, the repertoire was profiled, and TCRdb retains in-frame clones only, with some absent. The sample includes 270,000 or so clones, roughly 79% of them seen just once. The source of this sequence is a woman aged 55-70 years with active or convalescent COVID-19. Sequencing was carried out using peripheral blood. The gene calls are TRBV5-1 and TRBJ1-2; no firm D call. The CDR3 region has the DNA TGCGCCAGCAGCCCTACGTGGGCCTATGGCTACACCTTC. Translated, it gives CASSPTWAYGYTF. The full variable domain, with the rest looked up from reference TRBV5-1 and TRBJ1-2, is KAGVTQTPRYLIKTRGQQVTLSCSPISGHRSVSWYQQTPGQGLQFLFEYFSETQRNKGNFPGRFSGRQFSNSRSEMNVSTLELGDSALYLCASSPTWAYGYTFGSGTRLTVV.